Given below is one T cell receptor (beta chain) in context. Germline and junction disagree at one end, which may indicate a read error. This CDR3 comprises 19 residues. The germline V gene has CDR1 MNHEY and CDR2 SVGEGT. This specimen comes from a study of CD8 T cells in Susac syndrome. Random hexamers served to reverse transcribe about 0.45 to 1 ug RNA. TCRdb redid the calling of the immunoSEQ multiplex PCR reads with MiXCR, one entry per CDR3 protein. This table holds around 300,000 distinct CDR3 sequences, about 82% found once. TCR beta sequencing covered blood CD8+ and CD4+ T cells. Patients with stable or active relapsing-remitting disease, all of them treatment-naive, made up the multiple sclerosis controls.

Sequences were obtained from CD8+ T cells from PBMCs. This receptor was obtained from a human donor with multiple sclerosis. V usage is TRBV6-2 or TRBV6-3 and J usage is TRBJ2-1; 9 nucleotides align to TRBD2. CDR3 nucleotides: TGTGCCAGCAGTGTCGCAGGCCAGATAGCGGGAGAGGCCTACGATGAGCAGTTCTTC. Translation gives CASSVAGQIAGEAYDEQFF.